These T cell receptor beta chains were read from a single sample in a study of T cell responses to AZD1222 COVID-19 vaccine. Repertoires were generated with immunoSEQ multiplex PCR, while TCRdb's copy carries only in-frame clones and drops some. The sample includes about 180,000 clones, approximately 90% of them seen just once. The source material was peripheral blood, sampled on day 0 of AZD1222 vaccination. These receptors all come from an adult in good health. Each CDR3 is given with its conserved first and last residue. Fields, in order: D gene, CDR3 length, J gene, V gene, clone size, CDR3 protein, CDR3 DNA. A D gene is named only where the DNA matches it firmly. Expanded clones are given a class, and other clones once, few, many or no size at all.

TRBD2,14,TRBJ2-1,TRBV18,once,CASSPPARGGEQFF,TGTGCCAGCTCACCACCGGCTCGCGGGGGTGAGCAGTTCTTC
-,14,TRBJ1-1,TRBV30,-,CAWSVLGLNTEAFF,TGTGCCTGGAGTGTGTTGGGGTTGAACACTGAAGCTTTCTTT
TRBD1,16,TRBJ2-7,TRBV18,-,CASSSAGTGASYEQYF,TGTGCCAGCTCATCAGCCGGGACAGGGGCGTCCTACGAGCAGTACTTC
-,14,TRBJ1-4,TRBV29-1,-,CSVEDRGANEKLFF,TGCAGCGTTGAAGATAGGGGAGCTAATGAAAAACTGTTTTTT
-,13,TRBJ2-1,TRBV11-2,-,CASSLDSRGEQFF,TGTGCCAGCAGCTTAGATAGTCGGGGGGAGCAGTTCTTC
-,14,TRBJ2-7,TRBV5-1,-,CASSIRDLSREQYF,TGCGCCAGCAGCATCCGGGACTTAAGCCGCGAGCAGTACTTC
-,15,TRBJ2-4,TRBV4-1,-,CASSQVLSAKNIQYF,TGCGCCAGCAGCCAAGTCCTTTCGGCCAAAAACATTCAGTACTTC
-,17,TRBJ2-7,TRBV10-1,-,CASSERPGARGSYEQYF,TGCGCCAGCAGTGAGCGCCCAGGGGCGAGAGGCTCCTACGAGCAGTACTTC
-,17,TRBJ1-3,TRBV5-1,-,CASSLALDRSSGNTIYF,TGCGCCAGCAGCTTGGCCTTAGACAGGAGCTCTGGAAACACCATATATTTT
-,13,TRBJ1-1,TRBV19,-,CATADLKNTEAFF,TGTGCCACCGCCGACCTAAAGAACACTGAGGCTTTCTTT
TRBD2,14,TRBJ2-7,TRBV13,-,CASSLLSGGYEQYF,TGTGCCAGCAGCTTACTGTCGGGAGGCTACGAGCAGTACTTC
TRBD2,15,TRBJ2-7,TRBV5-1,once,CASSLSLSGGYEQYF,TGCGCCAGCAGCTTGAGTTTGAGCGGGGGCTACGAGCAGTACTTC
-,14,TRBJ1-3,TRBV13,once,CASSLGFSGNTIYF,TGTGCCAGCAGCTTGGGGTTCTCTGGAAACACCATATATTTT
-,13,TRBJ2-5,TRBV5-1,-,CASSFGVGETQYF,TGCGCCAGCAGCTTTGGGGTCGGAGAGACCCAGTACTTC
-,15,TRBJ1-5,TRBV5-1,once,CASSSDGGSAGAQHF,TGCGCCAGCAGCTCCGACGGGGGGTCCGCCGGGGCCCAGCATTTT
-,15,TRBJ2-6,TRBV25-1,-,CASSVSVSGANVLTF,TGTGCCAGCAGTGTGAGTGTCTCTGGGGCCAACGTCCTGACTTTC
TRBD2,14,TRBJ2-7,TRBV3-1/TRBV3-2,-,CASSQEGLTYEQYF,TGTGCCAGCAGCCAAGAGGGACTAACCTACGAGCAGTACTTC
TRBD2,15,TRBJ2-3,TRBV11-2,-,CASSLDSGSTDTQYF,TGTGCCAGCAGCTTAGATAGCGGGAGCACAGATACGCAGTATTTT
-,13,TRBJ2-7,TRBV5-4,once,CASSPGQPGEQYF,TGTGCCAGCAGCCCCGGACAGCCCGGCGAGCAGTACTTC
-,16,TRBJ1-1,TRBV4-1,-,CASSQVISTDNLAAFF,TGCGCCAGCAGCCAAGTCATATCGACTGATAATTTGGCAGCTTTCTTT
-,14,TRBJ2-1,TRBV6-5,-,CASSYSEGGNEQFF,TGTGCCAGCAGTTACTCGGAAGGGGGCAATGAGCAGTTCTTC
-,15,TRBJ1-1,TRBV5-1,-,CASSREGRLNTEAFF,TGCGCCAGCAGCCGGGAAGGACGGTTGAACACTGAAGCTTTCTTT
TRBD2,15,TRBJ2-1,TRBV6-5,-,CASSILAGPYNEQFF,TGTGCCAGCAGTATACTAGCGGGACCCTACAATGAGCAGTTCTTC
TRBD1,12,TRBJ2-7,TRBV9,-,CASSPGQYEQYF,TGTGCCAGCAGCCCGGGACAGTACGAGCAGTACTTC
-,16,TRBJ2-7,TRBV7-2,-,CASSLGVVRERDEQYF,TGTGCCAGCAGCTTAGGGGTCGTTCGGGAGAGGGACGAGCAGTACTTC
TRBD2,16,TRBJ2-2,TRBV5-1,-,CASSLTSGTYTGELFF,TGCGCCAGCAGCCTCACTAGCGGGACCTACACCGGGGAGCTGTTTTTT
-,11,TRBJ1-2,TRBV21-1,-,CASPPAGGYTF,TGTGCCAGCCCCCCGGCGGGCGGCTACACCTTC
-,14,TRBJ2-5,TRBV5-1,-,CASSAPGWGETQYF,TGCGCCAGCAGCGCTCCGGGCTGGGGGGAGACCCAGTACTTC
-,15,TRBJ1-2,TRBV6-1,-,CASSEGRGTSYGYTF,TGTGCCAGCAGTGAAGGGCGGGGGACCTCCTATGGCTACACCTTC
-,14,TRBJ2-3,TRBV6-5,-,CASSYSGVMDTQYF,TGTGCCAGCAGTTACTCGGGGGTGATGGATACGCAGTATTTT
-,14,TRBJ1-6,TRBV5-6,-,CASRAGREASPLHF,TGTGCCAGCAGGGCCGGCAGGGAGGCTTCACCCCTCCACTTT
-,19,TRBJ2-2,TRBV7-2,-,CASSPLAVHRVANTGELFF,TGTGCCAGCAGTCCACTAGCCGTGCACCGGGTCGCGAACACCGGGGAGCTGTTTTTT
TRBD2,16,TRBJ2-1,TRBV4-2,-,CASSQGTSGVLVEQFF,TGTGCCAGCAGCCAAGGGACTAGCGGGGTCCTCGTGGAGCAGTTCTTC
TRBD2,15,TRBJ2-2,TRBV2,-,CASSVIAGGTGELFF,TGTGCCAGCAGTGTAATAGCGGGAGGGACCGGGGAGCTGTTTTTT
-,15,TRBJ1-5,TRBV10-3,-,CAISESGAINQPQHF,TGTGCCATCAGTGAGTCAGGGGCTATCAATCAGCCCCAGCATTTT
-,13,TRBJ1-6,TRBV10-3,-,CAISSTVNSPLHF,TGTGCCATCAGCTCGACAGTCAATTCACCCCTCCACTTT
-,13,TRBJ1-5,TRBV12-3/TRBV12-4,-,CASSLRSNQPQHF,TGTGCCAGCAGTTTAAGAAGCAATCAGCCCCAGCATTTT
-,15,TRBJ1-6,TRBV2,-,CASSEAPGWNSPLHF,TGTGCCAGCAGTGAAGCCCCAGGGTGGAATTCACCCCTCCACTTT
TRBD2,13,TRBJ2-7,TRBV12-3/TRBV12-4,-,CASSLGEGYEQYF,TGTGCCAGCAGTTTAGGGGAGGGCTATGAGCAGTACTTC
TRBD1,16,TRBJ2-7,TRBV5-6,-,CASSLTRGQSLYEQYF,TGTGCCAGCAGCTTGACCAGGGGGCAGTCCCTCTACGAGCAGTACTTC